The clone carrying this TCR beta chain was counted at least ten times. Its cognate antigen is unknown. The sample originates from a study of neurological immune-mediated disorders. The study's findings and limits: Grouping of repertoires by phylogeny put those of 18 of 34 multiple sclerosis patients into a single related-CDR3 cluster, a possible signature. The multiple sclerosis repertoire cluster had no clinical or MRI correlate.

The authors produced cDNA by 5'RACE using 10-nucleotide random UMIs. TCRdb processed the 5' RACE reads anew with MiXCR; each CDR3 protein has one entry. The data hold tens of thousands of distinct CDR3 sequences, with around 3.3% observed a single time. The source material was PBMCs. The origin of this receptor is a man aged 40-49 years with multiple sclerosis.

The CDR3, as DNA: TGCAGTGCTAGAATTAGCGGGCCCGCCGACCAAGAGACCCAGTACTTC. Protein product: CSARISGPADQETQYF. The genes are TRBV20-1 and TRBJ2-5; 7 bases line up with TRBD2. Germline V CDR1 and CDR2: DFQATT, SNEGSKA (reference sequence). The CDR3 runs to 16 residues. Trimming at V came to 2 bases and at J to 0 bases, leaving 9 bases not matched to a gene.